These T cell receptor beta chains were read from a single sample in a study of blood T cell repertoires in COVID-19. This table comes from immunoSEQ multiplex PCR, and its TCRdb copy is limited to in-frame clones, with some not included. The sample consists of about 400,000 clones, around nine tenths of them appearing once. Sequencing was carried out using PBMCs or T cells enriched from blood (not recorded which). These receptors all come from a woman in her thirties who had recovered from COVID-19. The CDR3 runs from the conserved cysteine through the conserved F or W. The D gene is left open where the match is weak. Where a row states a size, it is once, few, many or the class of an expanded clone; other rows omit it.

TRBV12-3/TRBV12-4	TRBJ1-1	-	TRBD1	TGTGCCAGCAGCGGACAGGGTCTTGAGGCTTTCTTT	CASSGQGLEAFF
TRBV6-2/TRBV6-3	TRBJ1-2	-	-	TGTGCCAGCAGTACAGGGAACTATGGCTACACCTTC	CASSTGNYGYTF
TRBV30	TRBJ1-1	-	TRBD1	TGTGCCGGCAAAAGGGACAGCATCATGAACACTGAAGCTTTCTTT	CAGKRDSIMNTEAFF
TRBV10-3	TRBJ1-1	-	-	TGTGCCATCAGGTCACAGGCCGAAGCTTTCTTT	CAIRSQAEAFF
TRBV15	TRBJ1-2	-	-	TGTGCCACCAGCAGAGATCGCGGAAGCGGGCCGTATGGCTACACCTTC	CATSRDRGSGPYGYTF
TRBV2	TRBJ1-1	-	-	TGTGCCAGCAGCCTGCTTGGGAGGGAGGGAGCTTTCTTT	CASSLLGREGAFF
TRBV7-9	TRBJ1-1	-	TRBD1	TGTGCCAGCAGCTTAGAATTTGGGACAGGGTTCGCTGAAGCTTTCTTT	CASSLEFGTGFAEAFF
TRBV28	TRBJ1-2	-	-	TGTGCCAGCAGTTTGGGCATTGTACAAGGCTACACCTTC	CASSLGIVQGYTF
TRBV20-1	TRBJ2-5	few	-	TGCAGTGCTAGTCCCGAGTGGGAGACCCAGTACTTC	CSASPEWETQYF
TRBV7-9	TRBJ2-7	-	-	TGTGCCAGCAGCCCGTCAGGGGCCTACGAGCAGTACTTC	CASSPSGAYEQYF
TRBV9	TRBJ2-5	-	-	TGTGCCAGCAGCGTAGCCGGGATCCAAGAGACCCAGTACTTC	CASSVAGIQETQYF
TRBV12-5	TRBJ1-5	once	-	TGTGCTAGTGGTTTAGGGGGTCAGCCCCAGCATTTT	CASGLGGQPQHF
TRBV28	TRBJ2-3	-	-	TGTGCCAGCAGTCTACTGGGCGCTAGCACAGATACGCAGTATTTT	CASSLLGASTDTQYF
TRBV28	TRBJ2-5	-	TRBD1	TGTGCCAGCAGCCTGACAGGGGCGAACCAAGAGACCCAGTACTTC	CASSLTGANQETQYF
TRBV12-3/TRBV12-4	TRBJ1-2	-	-	TGTGCCAGAGTACAGGGTGCTGGCTACACCTTC	CARVQGAGYTF
TRBV7-3	TRBJ2-2	-	TRBD2	TGTGCCAGCAGCTTGGCGGGGGAGAACACCGGGGAGCTGTTTTTT	CASSLAGENTGELFF
TRBV10-3	TRBJ2-1	-	TRBD2	TGTGCCATCAGTGACCGGACTAGCGGGCCTCCCTACAATGAGCAGTTCTTC	CAISDRTSGPPYNEQFF
TRBV3-1/TRBV3-2	TRBJ1-1	-	TRBD1	TGTGCCAGCAGCCAATCCGGGACAGCGAACACTGAAGCTTTCTTT	CASSQSGTANTEAFF
TRBV18	TRBJ1-2	-	-	TGTGCCAGCTCACCTGCGAACAGGGTTCCTAACTATGGCTACACCTTC	CASSPANRVPNYGYTF
TRBV9	TRBJ1-2	-	-	TGTGCCAGCAGCGTAACAGCAGGGGTCTATGGCTACACCTTC	CASSVTAGVYGYTF
TRBV6-6	TRBJ1-4	-	-	TGTGCCAGCAGCCAGAACTCGGGGGGAAAACTGTTTTTT	CASSQNSGGKLFF
TRBV28	TRBJ2-3	-	TRBD2	TGTGCCAGCAGGATCCTAGCGGGAGAGGGAGATACGCAGTATTTT	CASRILAGEGDTQYF
TRBV4-3	TRBJ1-6	-	-	TGCGCCAGCAGCCAAGATTTACGTAAACTCTCACCCCTCCACTTT	CASSQDLRKLSPLHF
TRBV9	TRBJ1-1	-	-	TGTGCCAGCAGCGTAGGGTCAGGGGTCACTGAAGCTTTCTTT	CASSVGSGVTEAFF
TRBV4-1	TRBJ1-6	-	-	-	CASSQAPDRVGLGTQGSHF
TRBV12-3/TRBV12-4	TRBJ1-5	-	-	TGTGCCAGCAGTTTATCAGGAGGGCAGCCCCAGCATTTT	CASSLSGGQPQHF